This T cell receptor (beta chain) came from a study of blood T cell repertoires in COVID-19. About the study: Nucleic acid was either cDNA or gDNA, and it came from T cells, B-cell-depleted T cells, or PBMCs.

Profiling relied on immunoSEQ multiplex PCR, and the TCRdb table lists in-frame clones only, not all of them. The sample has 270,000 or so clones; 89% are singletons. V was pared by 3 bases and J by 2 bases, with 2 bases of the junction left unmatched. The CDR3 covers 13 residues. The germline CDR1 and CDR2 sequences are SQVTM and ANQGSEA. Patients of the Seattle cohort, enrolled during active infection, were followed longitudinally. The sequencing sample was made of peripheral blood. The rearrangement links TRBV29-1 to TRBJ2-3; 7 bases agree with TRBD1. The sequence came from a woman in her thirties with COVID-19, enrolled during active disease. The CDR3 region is CSVETGITDTQYF. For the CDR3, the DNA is TGCAGCGTTGAGACAGGGATCACAGATACGCAGTATTTT.